What follows are 20 T cell receptor beta chains derived from one specimen sequenced in a study of a mutant IDH1 vaccine in newly diagnosed glioma. These receptors have no known antigen. Time point specified: week 35, safety follow-up. Each vaccine dose was 300 ug of mutant IDH1 20-mer peptide, with topical imiquimod. Some clones are missing from TCRdb's copy, which holds only in-frame ones; the method was immunoSEQ multiplex PCR. Here the sample spans about 27,000 clones, 65% to 80% being singletons. The sample was PBMCs, taken from a glioma patient whose treatment included an IDH1 peptide vaccine. These TCRs come from a man aged 50-60 years with glioma.

The chain recombines TRBV29-1 with TRBJ1-2; 11 bases match TRBD1. Trimming cost V 6 bases and J 2 bases; bases outside gene matches: 8. The CDR3 length is 15 residues. From germline, CDR1 is SQVTM and CDR2 ANQGSEA. The CDR3 coding sequence is TGCAGCGTGGGCCCAGGGACAGGGGGAAACTATGGCTACACCTTC. This encodes CSVGPGTGGNYGYTF.

This clone occurred a few times. This chain links TRBV5-4 with TRBJ2-7; tentatively, D is TRBD2 (7 bases). Germline CDR1 is SGHNT and CDR2 is YYREEE (reference sequence). Trimming took off 2 bases at V and 2 bases at J, with 11 bases between the two ends. CDR3 size: 14 residues. The CDR3 loop reads CASSFEGGAYEQYF. The CDR3 DNA is TGTGCCAGCAGCTTTGAGGGGGGGGCCTACGAGCAGTACTTC.

The chain combines TRBV7-2 with TRBJ2-1; D possibly matches TRBD1 or TRBD2 (5 bases each). The V end was cut by 2 bases, the J end by 5 bases, with 10 bases between. Per the germline V gene, CDR1 is SGHTA and CDR2 is FQGNSA. The CDR3 sequence is 14 residues long. The DNA for the CDR3 is TGTGCCAGCAGCTTAACGGGGACGGACAATGAGCAGTTCTTC. Translating it yields CASSLTGTDNEQFF.

The CDR3 DNA reads TGTGCCAGCAGTTACTTCGAGGGATCAAATGGCTACACCTTC. Its protein product is CASSYFEGSNGYTF. The chain has TRBV6-6 and TRBJ1-2; D is ambiguous. The V gene lost 1 base and the J gene lost 6 bases, with 12 bases spanning the gap. The V gene's germline CDR1 is MNHNY and CDR2 SVGAGI (reference sequence). There are 14 residues in the CDR3.

This clone was seen once. The chain employs TRBV2 and TRBJ2-3, with TRBD2 identical over 7 bases. The CDR3 runs 12 residues. Looked up from germline, CDR1 is SNHLY and CDR2 is FYNNEI. The V and J ends lost 7 bases and 6 bases, in that order; junction bases with no gene match: 4. The CDR3 loop reads CASTGEGDTQYF. The CDR3 nucleotides read TGTGCCAGCACCGGGGAGGGGGATACGCAGTATTTT.

The chain has TRBV19 and TRBJ1-5, with D perhaps TRBD1 (5 bases). Trimming cost V 6 bases and J 9 bases, with 15 bases left between them. The germline V gene has CDR1 LNHDA and CDR2 SQIVND (reference sequence). This CDR3 contains 13 residues. CDR3: CASSQGTTLPQHF. The CDR3 DNA is TGTGCCAGTAGCCAAGGGACTACCTTGCCCCAGCATTTT.

The genes are TRBV2 and TRBJ1-1, with D uncertain. Germline loops: CDR1 SNHLY, CDR2 FYNNEI. This CDR3 region has 15 residues. V was shortened by 3 bases and J by 0 bases, with 11 bases between the two germline ends. This CDR3 is CASSEAERMNTEAFF. The CDR3 nucleotides are TGTGCCAGCAGTGAGGCAGAGCGCATGAACACTGAAGCTTTCTTT.

This clone was seen a few times. The chain employs TRBV15 and TRBJ2-2, with D unclear. The V end was cut by 5 bases, the J end by 0 bases, with 7 bases between. Per germline, CDR1 LNHNV and CDR2 YYDKDF (reference sequence). This CDR3 is 14 amino acids long. The CDR3 reads CATSARANTGELFF. For the CDR3, the DNA is TGTGCCACCAGCGCTCGAGCGAACACCGGGGAGCTGTTTTTT. The variable domain in full, completed from reference TRBV15 and TRBJ2-2, reads DAMVIQNPRYQVTQFGKPVTLSCSQTLNHNVMYWYQQKSSQAPKLLFHYYDKDFNNEADTPDNFQSRRPNTSFCFLDIRSPGLGDTAMYLCATSARANTGELFFGEGSRLTVL.

This clone occurred a few times. The J gene is TRBJ2-5, the V gene TRBV30; no reliable D call. CDR3 length: 12 amino acids. The V end lost 0 bases, the J end lost 0 bases, and 2 bases lay between the germline ends. Germline V gene data show CDR1 as GTSNPN and CDR2 as SVGIG (reference sequence). The CDR3 region has the DNA TGTGCCTGGAGTGTCTACCAAGAGACCCAGTACTTC. It yields the protein CAWSVYQETQYF.

J is TRBJ1-1 and V is TRBV27; the D gene is possibly TRBD1 (6 bases). CDR1 MNHEY and CDR2 SMNVEV come from the germline V gene (reference sequence). The germline V and J ends were trimmed by 7 bases and 1 base, with 13 bases remaining between them. CDR3 length: 14 amino acids. The chain's CDR3 is CASNIQGPNTEAFF. CDR3 bases: TGTGCCAGCAACATACAGGGCCCGAACACTGAAGCTTTCTTT.

This clone was seen a single time. CDR3 sequence reads: CASSQTGGMDAFF. CDR3 nucleotide sequence: TGTGCCAGCAGCCAGACAGGGGGCATGGATGCTTTCTTT. The V gene is TRBV6-5, the J gene TRBJ1-1; 10 nucleotides line up with TRBD1. V was pared by 6 bases and J by 11 bases, with 9 bases of the junction left unmatched. Looked up from germline, CDR1 is MNHEY and CDR2 is SVGAGI. The CDR3 is 13 residues long.

This sequence joins TRBV4-1 and TRBJ1-3; unclear D gene. V was trimmed by 4 bases and J by 0 bases, leaving 7 bases between them. The CDR3 spans 14 residues. The germline gives CDR1 MGHRA, CDR2 YSYEKL. CDR3 coding DNA: TGCGCCAGCAGCCTTCTGAACTCTGGAAACACCATATATTTT. Protein sequence: CASSLLNSGNTIYF.

This clone has just a few counts. This rearrangement joins TRBV15 to TRBJ2-5; no firm D call. CDR1 is LNHNV, CDR2 YYDKDF, per germline (reference sequence). Trimming shortened V by 1 base and J by 3 bases, and 6 bases separated the two germline ends. This CDR3 has 13 amino acids. In nucleotides, the CDR3 is TGTGCCACCAGCAGAGTGATTGAAGAGACCCAGTACTTC. Translating it yields CATSRVIEETQYF.

The V gene is TRBV5-6, the J gene TRBJ2-2; D call uncertain. CDR3 size: 14 residues. Trimming took 1 base from V and 7 from J, leaving 11 bases between them. CDR1 is SGHDT, CDR2 YYEEEE, per germline. The CDR3 loop is CASSLPGSIGELFF. The CDR3 nucleotides are TGTGCCAGCAGCTTGCCAGGCTCCATCGGGGAGCTGTTTTTT. Full variable domain (rest looked up from reference TRBV5-6 and TRBJ2-2): DAGVTQSPTHLIKTRGQQVTLRCSPKSGHDTVSWYQQALGQGPQFIFQYYEEEERQRGNFPDRFSGHQFPNYSSELNVNALLLGDSALYLCASSLPGSIGELFFGEGSRLTVL.

This sequence joins TRBV2 and TRBJ2-7; D not certain. CDR3 length: 14 residues. Germline loops: CDR1 SNHLY, CDR2 FYNNEI. The ends were cut back, 3 bases at V and 2 bases at J, with 11 bases in the middle. CDR3 amino acids: CASSDPRNPYEQYF. The CDR3 coding sequence is TGTGCCAGCAGTGATCCACGGAACCCCTACGAGCAGTACTTC.

This sequence joins TRBV5-1 and TRBJ1-1, with D possibly TRBD1 on 5 matching bases. There are 13 residues in the CDR3. Trimming took off 7 bases at V and 5 bases at J, with 15 bases between the two ends. Germline V gives CDR1 SGHRS, CDR2 YFSETQ. The CDR3 coding sequence is TGCGCCAGCGCTGACGGGGACTGGACTGAAGCTTTCTTT. Translating gives CASADGDWTEAFF.

The CDR3 loop is CASSESVSSYNEQFF. The CDR3 bases are TGTGCCAGCAGTGAATCGGTGAGCTCCTACAATGAGCAGTTCTTC. The rearrangement joins TRBV6-1 to TRBJ2-1; D gene unclear. Germline V gene lookup returns CDR1 MNHNS and CDR2 SASEGT. This CDR3 has 15 amino acids. V lost 2 bases to trimming and J lost 0 bases, with 8 bases between them.

This chain connects TRBV5-1 to TRBJ1-4, with a possible D match to TRBD1 (5 bases). The CDR3 is 14 amino acids. Germline loops: CDR1 SGHRS, CDR2 YFSETQ. V was trimmed by 6 bases and J by 8 bases, leaving 17 bases between them. In DNA, the CDR3 is TGCGCCAGCACCTACCAGGGTTTGGGGGAAAAACTGTTTTTT. It codes for CASTYQGLGEKLFF.

The chain employs TRBV2 and TRBJ1-2; TRBD1 is a possible D gene (6 bases). Trimming pared 6 bases from V and 9 bases from J, leaving 14 bases between. This CDR3 region has 12 residues. The germline CDR1 and CDR2 sequences are SNHLY and FYNNEI. Written as DNA, the CDR3 is TGTGCCAGCAGCCCCGGACAGTGGAGCTACACCTTC. Protein product: CASSPGQWSYTF.

The rearrangement joins TRBV5-6 to TRBJ1-2, with D possibly TRBD1 on 5 matching bases. The ends were cut back, 1 base at V and 4 bases at J, with 17 bases in the middle. CDR3 length: 16 amino acids. CDR1 is SGHDT and CDR2 is YYEEEE in the germline V gene. The CDR3 spells CASSLRRLGGGYGYTF. Written as DNA, the CDR3 is TGTGCCAGCAGCTTGAGGAGACTCGGGGGGGGCTATGGCTACACCTTC.